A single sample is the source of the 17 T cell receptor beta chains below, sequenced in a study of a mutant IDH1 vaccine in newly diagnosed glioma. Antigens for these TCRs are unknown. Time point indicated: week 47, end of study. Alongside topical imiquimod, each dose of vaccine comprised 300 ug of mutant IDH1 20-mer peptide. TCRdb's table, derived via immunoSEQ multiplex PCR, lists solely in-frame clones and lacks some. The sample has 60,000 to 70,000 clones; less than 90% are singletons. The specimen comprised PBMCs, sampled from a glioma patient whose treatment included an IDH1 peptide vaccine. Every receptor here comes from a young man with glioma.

The CDR3 DNA reads as TGTGCCAGCAGCCCCCGGACAGGGGAGGGTGGCTACACCTTC. Translation: CASSPRTGEGGYTF. The chain has TRBV7-6 and TRBJ1-2; 9 positions match TRBD1. CDR3 size: 14 residues. Germline V gene data show CDR1 as SGHVS and CDR2 as FNYEAQ. Trimming cost V 5 bases and J 7 bases; bases outside gene matches: 8.

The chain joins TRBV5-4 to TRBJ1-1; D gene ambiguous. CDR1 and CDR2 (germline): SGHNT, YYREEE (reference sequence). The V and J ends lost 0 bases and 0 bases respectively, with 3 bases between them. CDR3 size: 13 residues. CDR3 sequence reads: CASSLGLNTEAFF. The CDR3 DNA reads TGTGCCAGCAGCTTGGGACTGAACACTGAAGCTTTCTTT.

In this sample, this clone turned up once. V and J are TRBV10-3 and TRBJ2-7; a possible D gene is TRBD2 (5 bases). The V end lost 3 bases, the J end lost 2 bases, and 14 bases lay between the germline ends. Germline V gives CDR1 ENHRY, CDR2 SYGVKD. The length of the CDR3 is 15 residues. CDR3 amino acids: CAISDLGNSAYEQYF. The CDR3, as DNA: TGTGCCATCAGTGACCTGGGAAATAGCGCCTACGAGCAGTACTTC.

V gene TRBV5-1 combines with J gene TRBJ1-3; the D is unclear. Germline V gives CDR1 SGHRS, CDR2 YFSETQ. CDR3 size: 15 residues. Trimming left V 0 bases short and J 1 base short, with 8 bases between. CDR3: CASSLAEGSGNTIYF. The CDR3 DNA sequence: TGCGCCAGCAGCTTGGCCGAAGGGTCTGGAAACACCATATATTTT.

This CDR3 reads CASSLLREGAGELFF. The CDR3 DNA sequence: TGTGCCAGCAGTTTGCTACGGGAGGGCGCCGGGGAGCTGTTTTTT. The chain is built from TRBV6-6 and TRBJ2-2; 8 bases fit TRBD2. Germline CDR1 is MNHNY and CDR2 is SVGAGI (reference sequence). The CDR3 totals 15 residues. Trimming cost V 4 bases and J 6 bases; bases outside gene matches: 7.

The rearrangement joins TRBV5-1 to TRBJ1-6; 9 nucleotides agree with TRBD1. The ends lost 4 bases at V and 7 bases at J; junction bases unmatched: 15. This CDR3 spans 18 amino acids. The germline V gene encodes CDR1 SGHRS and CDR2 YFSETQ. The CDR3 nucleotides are TGCGCCAGCAGCCAAGGAGCCGGGACAGGGTTTGGGAATTCACCCCTCCACTTT. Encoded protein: CASSQGAGTGFGNSPLHF.

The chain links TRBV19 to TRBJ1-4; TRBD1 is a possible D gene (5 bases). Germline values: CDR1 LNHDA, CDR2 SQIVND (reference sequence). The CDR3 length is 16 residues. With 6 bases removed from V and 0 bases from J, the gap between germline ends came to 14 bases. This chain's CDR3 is CASRPSWGTTNEKLFF. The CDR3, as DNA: TGTGCCAGTAGACCCTCTTGGGGCACAACTAATGAAAAACTGTTTTTT.

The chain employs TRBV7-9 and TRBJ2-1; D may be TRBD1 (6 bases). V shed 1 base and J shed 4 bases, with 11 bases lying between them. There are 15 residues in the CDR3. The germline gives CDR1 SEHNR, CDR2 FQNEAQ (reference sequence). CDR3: CASSLGGRRYNEQFF. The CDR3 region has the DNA TGTGCCAGCAGCTTAGGGGGGCGCAGGTACAATGAGCAGTTCTTC.

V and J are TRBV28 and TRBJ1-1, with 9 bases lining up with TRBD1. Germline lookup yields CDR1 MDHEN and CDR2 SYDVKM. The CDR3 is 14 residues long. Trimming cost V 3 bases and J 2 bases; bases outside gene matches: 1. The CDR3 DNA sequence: TGTGCCAGCAGTTTGGGACAGGGTAACACTGAAGCTTTCTTT. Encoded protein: CASSLGQGNTEAFF.

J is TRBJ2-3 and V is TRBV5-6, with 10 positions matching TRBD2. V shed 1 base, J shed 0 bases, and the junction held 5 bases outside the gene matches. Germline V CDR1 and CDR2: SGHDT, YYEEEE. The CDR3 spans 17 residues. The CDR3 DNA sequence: TGTGCCAGCAGCTTGATGACTAGCGGGCGAAGCACAGATACGCAGTATTTT. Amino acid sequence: CASSLMTSGRSTDTQYF.

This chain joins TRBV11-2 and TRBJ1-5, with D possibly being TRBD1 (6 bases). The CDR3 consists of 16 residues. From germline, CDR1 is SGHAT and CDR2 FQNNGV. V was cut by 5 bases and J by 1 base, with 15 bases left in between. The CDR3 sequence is CASSPETGLSNQPQHF. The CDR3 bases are TGTGCCAGCAGCCCCGAGACAGGTCTCAGCAATCAGCCCCAGCATTTT. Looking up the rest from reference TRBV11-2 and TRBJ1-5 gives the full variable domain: EAGVAQSPRYKIIEKRQSVAFWCNPISGHATLYWYQQILGQGPKLLIQFQNNGVVDDSQLPKDRFSAERLKGVDSTLKIQPAKLEDSAVYLCASSPETGLSNQPQHFGDGTRLSIL.

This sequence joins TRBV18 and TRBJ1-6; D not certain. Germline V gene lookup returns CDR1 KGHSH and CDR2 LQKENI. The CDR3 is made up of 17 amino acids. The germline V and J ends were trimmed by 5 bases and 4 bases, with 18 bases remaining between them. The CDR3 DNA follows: TGTGCCAGCTCATTACCCGGCGGCCTCTTATATAATTCACCCCTCCACTTT. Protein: CASSLPGGLLYNSPLHF. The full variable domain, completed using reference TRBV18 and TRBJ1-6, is NAGVMQNPRHLVRRRGQEARLRCSPMKGHSHVYWYRQLPEEGLKFMVYLQKENIIDESGMPKERFSAEFPKEGPSILRIQQVVRGDSAAYFCASSLPGGLLYNSPLHFGNGTRLTVT.

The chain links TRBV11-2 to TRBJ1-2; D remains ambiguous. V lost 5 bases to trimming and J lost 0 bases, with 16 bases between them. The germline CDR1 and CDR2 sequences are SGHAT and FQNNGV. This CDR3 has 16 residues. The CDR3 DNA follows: TGTGCCAGCAGCGACCCAGCCGGTGTCGCTAACTATGGCTACACCTTC. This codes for CASSDPAGVANYGYTF.

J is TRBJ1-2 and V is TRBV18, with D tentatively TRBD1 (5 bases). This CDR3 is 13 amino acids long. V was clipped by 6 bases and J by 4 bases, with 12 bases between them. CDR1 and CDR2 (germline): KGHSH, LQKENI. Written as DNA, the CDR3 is TGTGCCAGCTCCCCCGGGGGGGGCTATGGCTACACCTTC. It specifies CASSPGGGYGYTF.

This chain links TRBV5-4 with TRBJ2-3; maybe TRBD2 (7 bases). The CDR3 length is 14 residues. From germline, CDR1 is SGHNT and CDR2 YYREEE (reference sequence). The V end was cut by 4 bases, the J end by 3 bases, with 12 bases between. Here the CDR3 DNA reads TGTGCCAGCAGCGGGGGGGGGCGAACAGATACGCAGTATTTT. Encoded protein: CASSGGGRTDTQYF.

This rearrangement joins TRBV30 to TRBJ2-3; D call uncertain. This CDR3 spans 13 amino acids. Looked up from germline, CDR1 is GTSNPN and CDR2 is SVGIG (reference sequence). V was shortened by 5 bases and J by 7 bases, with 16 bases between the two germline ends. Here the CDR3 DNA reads TGTGCCTGGGTTGGTCCGGGCCTCTATACGCAGTATTTT. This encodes CAWVGPGLYTQYF. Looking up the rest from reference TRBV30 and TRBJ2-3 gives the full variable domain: SQTIHQWPATLVQPVGSPLSLECTVEGTSNPNLYWYRQAAGRGLQLLFYSVGIGQISSEVPQNLSASRPQDRQFILSSKKLLLSDSGFYLCAWVGPGLYTQYFGPGTRLTVL.

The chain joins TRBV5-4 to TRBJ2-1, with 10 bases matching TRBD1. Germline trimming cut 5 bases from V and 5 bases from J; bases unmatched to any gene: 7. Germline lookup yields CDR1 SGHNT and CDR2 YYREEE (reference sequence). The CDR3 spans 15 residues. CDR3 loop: CASSVTGGSHNEQFF. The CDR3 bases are TGTGCCAGCAGTGTGACAGGGGGCTCGCACAATGAGCAGTTCTTC.